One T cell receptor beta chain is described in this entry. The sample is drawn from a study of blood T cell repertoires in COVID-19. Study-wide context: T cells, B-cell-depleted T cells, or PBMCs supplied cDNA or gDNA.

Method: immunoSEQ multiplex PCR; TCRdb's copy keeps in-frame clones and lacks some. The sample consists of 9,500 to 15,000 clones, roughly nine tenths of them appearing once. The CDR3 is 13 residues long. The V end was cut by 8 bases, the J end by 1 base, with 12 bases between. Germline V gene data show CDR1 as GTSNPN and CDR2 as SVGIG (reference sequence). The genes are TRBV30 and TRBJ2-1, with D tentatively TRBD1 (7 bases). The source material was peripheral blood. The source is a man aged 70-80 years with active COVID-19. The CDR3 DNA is TGTGCCGGGGGGACAGATTCCTACAATGAGCAGTTCTTC. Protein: CAGGTDSYNEQFF.